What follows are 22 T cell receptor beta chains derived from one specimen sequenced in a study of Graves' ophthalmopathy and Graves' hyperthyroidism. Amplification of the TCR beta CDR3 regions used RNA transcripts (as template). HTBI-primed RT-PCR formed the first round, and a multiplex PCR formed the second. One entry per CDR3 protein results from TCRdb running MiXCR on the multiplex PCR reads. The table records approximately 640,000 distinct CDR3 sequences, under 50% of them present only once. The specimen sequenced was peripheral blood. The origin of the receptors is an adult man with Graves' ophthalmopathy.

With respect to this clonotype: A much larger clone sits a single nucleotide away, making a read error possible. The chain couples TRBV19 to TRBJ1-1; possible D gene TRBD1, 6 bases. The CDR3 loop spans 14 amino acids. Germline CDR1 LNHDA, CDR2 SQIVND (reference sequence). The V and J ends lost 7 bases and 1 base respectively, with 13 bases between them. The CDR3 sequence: CASKSGHTNTEAFF. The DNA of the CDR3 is TGTGCCAGTAAATCGGGACATACGAACACTGAAGCTTTCTTT.

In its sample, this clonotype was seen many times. The CDR3, as DNA: TGTGCCAGCAGCCCCGAGGGACTAGCGGGTACCTACGAGCAGTACTTC. Translated, it gives CASSPEGLAGTYEQYF. The chain combines TRBV7-8 with TRBJ2-7; 12 nucleotides match TRBD2. The CDR3 is 16 amino acids. After removal of 5 bases from V and 2 bases from J, the junction contained 7 bases not matched to a gene. Germline CDR1 reads SGHVS; CDR2 reads FQNEAQ.

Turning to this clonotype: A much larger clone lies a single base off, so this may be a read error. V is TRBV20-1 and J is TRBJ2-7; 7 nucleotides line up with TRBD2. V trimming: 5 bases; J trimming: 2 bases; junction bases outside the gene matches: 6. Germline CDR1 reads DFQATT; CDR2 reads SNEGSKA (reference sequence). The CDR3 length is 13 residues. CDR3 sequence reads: CSAALAGAYEQYF. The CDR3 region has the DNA TGCAGTGCTGCGTTAGCGGGTGCCTACGAGCAGTACTTC.

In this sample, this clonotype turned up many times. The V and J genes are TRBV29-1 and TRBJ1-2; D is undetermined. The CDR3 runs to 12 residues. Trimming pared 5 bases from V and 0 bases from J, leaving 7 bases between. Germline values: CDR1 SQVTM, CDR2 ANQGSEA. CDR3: CSVLAANYGYTF. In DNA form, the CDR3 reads TGCAGCGTTCTAGCAGCTAACTATGGCTACACCTTC.

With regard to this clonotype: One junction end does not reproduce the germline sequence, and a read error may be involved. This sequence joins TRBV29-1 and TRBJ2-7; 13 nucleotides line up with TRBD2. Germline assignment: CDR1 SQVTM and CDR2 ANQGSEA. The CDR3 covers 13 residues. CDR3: CSVGTSGNYEQRF. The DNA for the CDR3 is TGCAGCGTCGGGACTAGCGGGAACTACGAGCAGCGCTTC.

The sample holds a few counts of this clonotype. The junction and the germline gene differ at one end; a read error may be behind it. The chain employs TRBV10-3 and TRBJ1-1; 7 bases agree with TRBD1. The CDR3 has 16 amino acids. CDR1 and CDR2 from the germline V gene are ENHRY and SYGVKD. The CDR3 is CASSTEGGGGNTEAFF. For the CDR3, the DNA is TGTGCCAGCAGTACAGAAGGGGGCGGGGGGAACACTGAAGCTTTCTTT.

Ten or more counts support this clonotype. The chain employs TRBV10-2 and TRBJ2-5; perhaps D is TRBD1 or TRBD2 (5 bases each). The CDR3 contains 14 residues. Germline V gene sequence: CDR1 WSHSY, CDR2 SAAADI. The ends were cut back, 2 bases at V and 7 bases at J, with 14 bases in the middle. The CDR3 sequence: CASSESGARGTQYF. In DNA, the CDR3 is TGCGCCAGCAGTGAGAGTGGGGCTCGGGGGACCCAGTACTTC.

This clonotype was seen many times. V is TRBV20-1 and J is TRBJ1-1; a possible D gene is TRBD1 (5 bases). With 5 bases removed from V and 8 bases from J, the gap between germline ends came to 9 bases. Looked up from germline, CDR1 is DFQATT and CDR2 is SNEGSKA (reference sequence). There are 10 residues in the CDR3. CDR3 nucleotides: TGCAGTGCTCGACGACAGGAAGCTTTCTTT. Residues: CSARRQEAFF.

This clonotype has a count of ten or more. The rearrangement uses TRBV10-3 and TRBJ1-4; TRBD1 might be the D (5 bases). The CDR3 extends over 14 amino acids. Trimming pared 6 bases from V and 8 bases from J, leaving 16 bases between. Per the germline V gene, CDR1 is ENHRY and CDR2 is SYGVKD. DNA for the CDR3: TGTGCCATCAGGTCGGGGCTGGAGCACGAAAAACTGTTTTTT. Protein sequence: CAIRSGLEHEKLFF.

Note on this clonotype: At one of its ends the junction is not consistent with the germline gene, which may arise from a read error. This CDR3 reads CSARTSGIQEAQYF. The CDR3 DNA reads TGCAGTGCGAGGACTAGCGGAATACAAGAGGCCCAGTACTTC. The chain uses TRBV20-1 and TRBJ2-5, with 10 bases that match TRBD2. The length of the CDR3 is 14 residues. Looked up from germline, CDR1 is DFQATT and CDR2 is SNEGSKA (reference sequence).

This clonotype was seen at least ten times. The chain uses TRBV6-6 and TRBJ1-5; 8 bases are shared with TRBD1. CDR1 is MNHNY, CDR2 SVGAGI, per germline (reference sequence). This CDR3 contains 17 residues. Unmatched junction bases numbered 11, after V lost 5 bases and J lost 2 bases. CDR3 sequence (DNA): TGTGCCAGCAGTCGAAGATTGGGACAGGCCGGCAATCAGCCCCAGCATTTT. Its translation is CASSRRLGQAGNQPQHF.

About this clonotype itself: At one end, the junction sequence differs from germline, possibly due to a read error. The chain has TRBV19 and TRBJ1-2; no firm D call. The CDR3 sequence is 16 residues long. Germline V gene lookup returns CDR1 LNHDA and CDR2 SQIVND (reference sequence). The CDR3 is CASSIDYNSPNYGYTF. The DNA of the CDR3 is TGTGCCAGTAGTATAGATTATAACTCACCTAATTATGGCTACACCTTC.

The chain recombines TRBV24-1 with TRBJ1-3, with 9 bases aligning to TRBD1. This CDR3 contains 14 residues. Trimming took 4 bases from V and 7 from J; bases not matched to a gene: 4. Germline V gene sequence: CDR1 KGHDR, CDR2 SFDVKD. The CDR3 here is CATSDPGQGNTIYF. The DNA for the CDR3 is TGTGCCACCAGTGACCCAGGACAGGGGAACACCATATATTTT.

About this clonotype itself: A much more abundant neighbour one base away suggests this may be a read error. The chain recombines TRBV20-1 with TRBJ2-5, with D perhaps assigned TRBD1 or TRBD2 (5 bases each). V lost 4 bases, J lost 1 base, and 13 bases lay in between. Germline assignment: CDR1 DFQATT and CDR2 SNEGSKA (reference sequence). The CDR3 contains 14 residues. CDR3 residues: CSANLGTVQETQYF. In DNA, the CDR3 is TGCAGTGCTAACCTTGGGACGGTCCAAGAGACCCAGTACTTC.

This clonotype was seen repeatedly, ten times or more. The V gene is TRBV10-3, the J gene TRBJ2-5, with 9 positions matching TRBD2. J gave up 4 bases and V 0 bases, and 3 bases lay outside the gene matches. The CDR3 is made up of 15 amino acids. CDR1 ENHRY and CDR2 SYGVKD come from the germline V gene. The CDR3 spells CAISESTLAGETQYF. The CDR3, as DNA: TGTGCCATCAGTGAGTCGACACTAGCGGGAGAGACCCAGTACTTC.

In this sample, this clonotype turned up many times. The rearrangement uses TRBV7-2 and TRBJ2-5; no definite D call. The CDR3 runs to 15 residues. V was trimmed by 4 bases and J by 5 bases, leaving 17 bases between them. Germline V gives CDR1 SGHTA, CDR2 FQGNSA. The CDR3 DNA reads TGTGCCAGCAGCTCACCTGACACGTTTGGGGAGACCCAGTACTTC. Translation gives CASSSPDTFGETQYF.

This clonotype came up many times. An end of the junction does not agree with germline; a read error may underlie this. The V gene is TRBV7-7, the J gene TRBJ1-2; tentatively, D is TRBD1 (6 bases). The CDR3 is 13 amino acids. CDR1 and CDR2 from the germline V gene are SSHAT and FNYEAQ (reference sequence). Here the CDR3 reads CASSPLGGYGYTF. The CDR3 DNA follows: TGTGCTAGCAGCCCCTTAGGGGGCTATGGCTACACCTTC.

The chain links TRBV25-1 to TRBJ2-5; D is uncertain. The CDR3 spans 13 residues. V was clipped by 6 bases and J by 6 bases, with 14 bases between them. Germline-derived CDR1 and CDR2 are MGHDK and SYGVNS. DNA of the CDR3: TGTGCCAGCAGCCCGACCGGAGAACAGACCCAGTACTTC. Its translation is CASSPTGEQTQYF.

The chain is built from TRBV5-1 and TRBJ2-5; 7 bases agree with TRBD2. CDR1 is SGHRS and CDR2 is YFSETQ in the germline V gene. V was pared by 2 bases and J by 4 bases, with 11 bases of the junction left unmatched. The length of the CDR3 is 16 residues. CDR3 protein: CASSLKAGYGGETQYF. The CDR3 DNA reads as TGCGCCAGCAGCTTAAAAGCGGGGTATGGGGGAGAGACCCAGTACTTC.

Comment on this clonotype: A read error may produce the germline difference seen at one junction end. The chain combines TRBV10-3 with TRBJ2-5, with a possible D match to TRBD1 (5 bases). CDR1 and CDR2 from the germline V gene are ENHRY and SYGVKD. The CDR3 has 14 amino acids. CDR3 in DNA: TGTGCCAGCAGTCCACAAGGGGATGGAGAGACCCAGTACTTC. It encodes CASSPQGDGETQYF.

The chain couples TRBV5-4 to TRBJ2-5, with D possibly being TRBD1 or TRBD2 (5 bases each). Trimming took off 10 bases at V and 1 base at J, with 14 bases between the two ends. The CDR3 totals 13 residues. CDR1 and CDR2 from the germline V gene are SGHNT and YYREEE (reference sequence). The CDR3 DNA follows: TGTGCCTGGCGAGGGGCCCCCCAAGAGACCCAGTACTTC. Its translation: CAWRGAPQETQYF. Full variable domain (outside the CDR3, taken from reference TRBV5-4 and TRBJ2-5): ETGVTQSPTHLIKTRGQQVTLRCSSQSGHNTVSWYQQALGQGPQFIFQYYREEENGRGNFPPRFSGLQFPNYSSELNVNALELDDSALYLCAWRGAPQETQYFGPGTRLLVL.

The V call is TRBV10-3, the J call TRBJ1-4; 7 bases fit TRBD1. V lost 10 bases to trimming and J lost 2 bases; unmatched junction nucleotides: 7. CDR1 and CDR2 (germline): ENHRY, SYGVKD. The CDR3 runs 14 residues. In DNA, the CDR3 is TGTGCCAGTGATACAGGGGTCACTAATGAAAAACTGTTTTTT. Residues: CASDTGVTNEKLFF.